These 27 T cell receptor beta chains originate from one sample sequenced in a study of PD-1 blockade in mismatch repair-deficient tumors. Some clones are missing from TCRdb's copy, which holds only in-frame ones; the method was immunoSEQ multiplex PCR. The repertoire consists of about 19,000 clones, with approximately 80% occurring once and the leading ten covering about 1.5%. The starting material was PBMCs, obtained 52 weeks after starting pembrolizumab. The receptors here all came from an adult with mismatch repair-deficient cancer.

The chain employs TRBV28 and TRBJ1-5, with 8 nucleotides matching TRBD1. Per the germline V gene, CDR1 is MDHEN and CDR2 is SYDVKM. Trimming at V came to 3 bases and at J to 6 bases, leaving 7 bases not matched to a gene. The CDR3 runs to 15 residues. CDR3 loop: CASSFLQGESQPQHF. The CDR3 DNA reads TGTGCCAGCAGTTTTTTACAGGGGGAAAGTCAGCCCCAGCATTTT.

This chain links TRBV6-1 with TRBJ2-2, with TRBD2 matching over 7 bases. Germline V gene lookup returns CDR1 MNHNS and CDR2 SASEGT. Trimming cost V 1 base and J 0 bases; bases outside gene matches: 8. The CDR3 runs 18 residues. The CDR3 sequence is CASSEGLNSGSNTGELFF. The CDR3 DNA follows: TGTGCCAGCAGTGAAGGCCTTAATAGCGGGTCGAACACCGGGGAGCTGTTTTTT.

This clone has just a few counts. This chain links TRBV7-2 with TRBJ2-7; TRBD1 matches at 9 bases. The germline CDR1 and CDR2 sequences are SGHTA and FQGNSA. After removal of 10 bases from V and 7 bases from J, the junction contained 14 bases not matched to a gene. This CDR3 region has 14 residues. CDR3 amino acids: CATETRQGVGEQYF. CDR3 nucleotide sequence: TGTGCCACCGAAACCCGACAGGGGGTGGGTGAGCAGTACTTC.

The chain recombines TRBV5-1 with TRBJ2-1, with 10 bases matching TRBD2. After removal of 3 bases from V and 10 bases from J, the junction contained 22 bases not matched to a gene. The CDR3 covers 19 residues. The V gene's germline CDR1 is SGHRS and CDR2 YFSETQ. CDR3 amino acids: CASSSMTHGLAESIQEQFF. The CDR3 bases are TGCGCCAGCAGCTCAATGACTCACGGACTAGCGGAGTCCATACAGGAGCAGTTCTTC.

This clone was seen only once. An end of the junction does not agree with germline; a read error may underlie this. V usage is TRBV7-7 and J usage is TRBJ2-5; 12 positions match TRBD2. This CDR3 spans 16 amino acids. Germline-derived CDR1 and CDR2 are SSHAT and FNYEAQ (reference sequence). The CDR3 nucleotides read TGTGCTAGCAGCTACCTAGCGGGAGGGCCGGGGGAGACCCAGTACTTC. This sequence encodes CASSYLAGGPGETQYF.

This chain connects TRBV29-1 to TRBJ2-7, with 8 bases fitting TRBD2. Germline V lookup: CDR1 SQVTM, CDR2 ANQGSEA. This CDR3 comprises 15 residues. V gave up 2 bases and J gave up 3 bases; unmatched junction bases: 9. The CDR3 coding sequence is TGCAGCGTTGAATCGGGTAGCGGGACCTTCTACGAGCAGTACTTC. Translation: CSVESGSGTFYEQYF.

This clone was counted a few times. The J gene is TRBJ2-2, the V gene TRBV19; D is possibly TRBD1 (5 bases). From germline, CDR1 is LNHDA and CDR2 SQIVND (reference sequence). V was shortened by 3 bases and J by 6 bases, with 11 bases between the two germline ends. The CDR3 contains 14 residues. Here the CDR3 reads CASSILGRSGELFF. The CDR3 bases are TGTGCCAGTAGTATTCTGGGGCGGTCCGGGGAGCTGTTTTTT.

This rearrangement joins TRBV6-5 to TRBJ1-3; TRBD1 aligns across 8 bases. The trim removed 6 bases at V and 0 bases at J, leaving 4 bases unmatched. CDR1 is MNHEY, CDR2 SVGAGI, per germline. The CDR3 is 15 amino acids. CDR3: CASRPTGGSGNTIYF. In DNA, the CDR3 is TGTGCCAGCAGACCTACAGGGGGCTCTGGAAACACCATATATTTT.

The chain uses TRBV7-2 and TRBJ2-7; no firm D call. This CDR3 has 11 amino acids. Germline V gene lookup returns CDR1 SGHTA and CDR2 FQGNSA. Trimming took off 4 bases at V and 3 bases at J, with 4 bases between the two ends. The DNA of the CDR3 is TGTGCCAGCAGCTCCCACTACGAGCAGTACTTC. It encodes CASSSHYEQYF.

V usage is TRBV19 and J usage is TRBJ2-3; D uncertain. Trimming cost V 5 bases and J 4 bases, with 13 bases left between them. The CDR3 loop spans 14 amino acids. From germline, CDR1 is LNHDA and CDR2 SQIVND (reference sequence). The CDR3 region is CASSGRVSADTQYF. CDR3 DNA: TGTGCCAGTAGTGGTCGAGTGTCTGCAGATACGCAGTATTTT.

The rearrangement links TRBV19 to TRBJ2-4; 11 nucleotides match TRBD2. Germline V gene sequence: CDR1 LNHDA, CDR2 SQIVND (reference sequence). The CDR3 loop spans 18 amino acids. V dropped 5 bases and J dropped 2; count of bases not matched to a gene: 11. In DNA form, the CDR3 reads TGTGCCAGTAGTTCTCGACTAGCGGGAACTTCACCCAAAAACATTCAGTACTTC. Its protein is CASSSRLAGTSPKNIQYF. Full variable domain (outside the CDR3, taken from reference TRBV19 and TRBJ2-4): DGGITQSPKYLFRKEGQNVTLSCEQNLNHDAMYWYRQDPGQGLRLIYYSQIVNDFQKGDIAEGYSVSREKKESFPLTVTSAQKNPTAFYLCASSSRLAGTSPKNIQYFGAGTRLSVL.

The chain joins TRBV5-1 to TRBJ2-3; 7 positions match TRBD1. This CDR3 region has 14 residues. Germline trimming cut 4 bases from V and 4 bases from J; bases unmatched to any gene: 6. Germline values: CDR1 SGHRS, CDR2 YFSETQ. The CDR3 is CASSLGTAADTQYF. The CDR3 DNA is TGCGCCAGCAGCCTAGGGACAGCCGCAGATACGCAGTATTTT.

The CDR3 DNA reads TGCGCCAGCAGCCCCGACTCGAGCACAGATACGCAGTATTTT. It specifies CASSPDSSTDTQYF. The genes are TRBV5-1 and TRBJ2-3; no clear D gene. The CDR3 loop spans 14 amino acids. Trimming pared 4 bases from V and 0 bases from J, leaving 9 bases between. Germline-derived CDR1 and CDR2 are SGHRS and YFSETQ.

The chain carries TRBV19 and TRBJ1-3, with 8 bases fitting TRBD1. V dropped 3 bases and J dropped 4; count of bases not matched to a gene: 11. The CDR3 is made up of 17 amino acids. Germline V gene sequence: CDR1 LNHDA, CDR2 SQIVND (reference sequence). CDR3 amino acids: CASSIARTGMRGNTIYF. DNA for the CDR3: TGTGCCAGTAGTATCGCGAGGACAGGGATGCGCGGAAACACCATATATTTT.

In its sample, this clone was seen once. The chain recombines TRBV7-9 with TRBJ2-3; perhaps TRBD1 as D (6 bases). The germline gives CDR1 SEHNR, CDR2 FQNEAQ (reference sequence). V lost 5 bases to trimming and J lost 2 bases, with 11 bases between them. The CDR3 runs 14 residues. CDR3 protein: CASSTDSFTDTQYF. DNA for the CDR3: TGTGCCAGCAGCACGGACAGTTTCACAGATACGCAGTATTTT.

V usage is TRBV2 and J usage is TRBJ2-1, with D possibly TRBD1 on 5 matching bases. The V and J ends lost 6 bases and 0 bases respectively, with 12 bases between them. From germline, CDR1 is SNHLY and CDR2 FYNNEI. The CDR3 spans 15 residues. The CDR3 DNA reads as TGTGCCAGCAGACTTAGGACAAACTCCTACAATGAGCAGTTCTTC. Its translation is CASRLRTNSYNEQFF.

This clone has a single count. The chain has TRBV5-1 and TRBJ2-5; D may be TRBD2 (5 bases). The V end was cut by 3 bases, the J end by 5 bases, with 8 bases between. Germline V gene data show CDR1 as SGHRS and CDR2 as YFSETQ. There are 12 residues in the CDR3. CDR3 nucleotides: TGCGCCAGCAGCTCGACGGGGGAGACCCAGTACTTC. Its protein product is CASSSTGETQYF.

This clone was found once. Here the CDR3 reads CASSLSLLAGDTGELFF. CDR3 nucleotides: TGTGCCAGCAGCCTCTCGCTGCTAGCGGGAGACACCGGGGAGCTGTTTTTT. The chain uses TRBV5-4 and TRBJ2-2; 10 positions match TRBD2. This CDR3 spans 17 amino acids. V gave up 4 bases and J gave up 3 bases; unmatched junction bases: 9. Germline V CDR1 and CDR2: SGHNT, YYREEE (reference sequence).

This chain's CDR3 is CASSLVRGWDTEAFF. The CDR3 DNA reads as TGTGCCAGCAGTCTCGTGAGGGGGTGGGACACTGAAGCTTTCTTT. V is TRBV28 and J is TRBJ1-1; a weak D match, TRBD1 (6 bases). Trimming took off 5 bases at V and 3 bases at J, with 16 bases between the two ends. Germline V gene sequence: CDR1 MDHEN, CDR2 SYDVKM. The CDR3 totals 15 residues.

This clone has just a few counts. The gene calls are TRBV7-9 and TRBJ2-7, with a tentative D call TRBD2 (6 bases). From germline, CDR1 is SEHNR and CDR2 FQNEAQ (reference sequence). Trimming stripped 1 base from V and 1 base from J, with 8 bases between. This CDR3 spans 14 amino acids. CDR3 DNA sequence: TGTGCCAGCAGCTTAGGGAGGGTGTCCTACGAGCAGTACTTC. Translation: CASSLGRVSYEQYF.

CDR3 coding DNA: TGTGCCAGCAGTTCAAGGGACAGGGCCGGGGAGCTGTTTTTT. It yields the protein CASSSRDRAGELFF. V and J are TRBV27 and TRBJ2-2; 9 positions agree with TRBD1. After removal of 4 bases from V and 6 bases from J, the junction contained 3 bases not matched to a gene. The CDR3 spans 14 residues. The V gene's germline CDR1 is MNHEY and CDR2 SMNVEV (reference sequence).

This chain links TRBV15 with TRBJ2-5; possible D gene TRBD1, 6 bases. V dropped 2 bases and J dropped 1 base, with 11 bases sitting between them. CDR1 and CDR2 (germline): LNHNV, YYDKDF (reference sequence). This CDR3 region has 15 residues. Here the CDR3 DNA reads TGTGCCACCAGCAGACGGACAGAGAGCCAAGAGACCCAGTACTTC. Protein: CATSRRTESQETQYF.

This clone has a handful of counts. The chain couples TRBV6-1 to TRBJ1-6, with 7 bases aligning to TRBD1. Germline lookup yields CDR1 MNHNS and CDR2 SASEGT. The V segment lost 4 bases and the J segment 7 bases; nucleotides outside the gene matches: 7. The CDR3 consists of 15 residues. CDR3 in amino acids: CASSVTQGVNSPLHF. The CDR3 DNA follows: TGTGCCAGCAGTGTTACCCAGGGGGTCAATTCACCCCTCCACTTT.

This sequence joins TRBV27 and TRBJ2-1; 11 bases match TRBD2. CDR1 and CDR2 from the germline V gene are MNHEY and SMNVEV (reference sequence). Trimming cost V 6 bases and J 9 bases; bases outside gene matches: 7. The CDR3 length is 14 residues. The CDR3 protein is CASRRPGLAAEQFF. The CDR3 DNA is TGTGCCAGCAGACGCCCGGGACTAGCGGCTGAGCAGTTCTTC.

This clone was found a few times. The genes are TRBV6-4 and TRBJ1-5, with D hard to call. There are 13 residues in the CDR3. Trimming left V 5 bases short and J 4 bases short, with 9 bases between. Per germline, CDR1 MRHNA and CDR2 SNTAGT. CDR3 protein: CASSLAENQPQHF. The DNA of the CDR3 is TGTGCCAGCAGTCTAGCAGAAAATCAGCCCCAGCATTTT.

The chain uses TRBV5-1 and TRBJ1-1; tentative D call: TRBD1 (5 bases). Looked up from germline, CDR1 is SGHRS and CDR2 is YFSETQ. CDR3 length: 16 amino acids. V dropped 5 bases and J dropped 0 bases, with 17 bases sitting between them. This CDR3 reads CASRARPGIMNTEAFF. CDR3 coding DNA: TGCGCCAGCAGGGCTCGCCCAGGGATAATGAACACTGAAGCTTTCTTT. The full variable domain, completed using reference TRBV5-1 and TRBJ1-1, is KAGVTQTPRYLIKTRGQQVTLSCSPISGHRSVSWYQQTPGQGLQFLFEYFSETQRNKGNFPGRFSGRQFSNSRSEMNVSTLELGDSALYLCASRARPGIMNTEAFFGQGTRLTVV.

V is TRBV5-1 and J is TRBJ1-4; 8 nucleotides align to TRBD1. CDR3 size: 14 residues. After removal of 8 bases from V and 5 bases from J, the junction contained 8 bases not matched to a gene. CDR1 SGHRS and CDR2 YFSETQ come from the germline V gene. CDR3 protein: CASFGRQGNEKLFF. The CDR3, as DNA: TGCGCCAGTTTCGGCCGACAGGGGAATGAAAAACTGTTTTTT.